This T cell receptor (beta chain) was profiled in a study of T cell responses to AZD1222 COVID-19 vaccine. The method was immunoSEQ multiplex PCR; TCRdb's version includes in-frame clones alone and lacks a portion of them. The sample yields about 130,000 clones, 75% to 95% seen once. With 2 bases removed from V and 8 bases from J, the gap between germline ends came to 15 bases. The CDR3 loop spans 15 amino acids. CDR1 and CDR2 (germline): MNHEY, SVGAGI. The rearrangement links TRBV6-5 to TRBJ1-4; D might be TRBD1 (6 bases). The sample here was peripheral blood, taken on day 0 of AZD1222 vaccination. This TCR derives from an adult in good health. CDR3 sequence reads: CASSYAPQGGEKLFF. The DNA for the CDR3 is TGTGCCAGCAGTTACGCCCCACAGGGTGGGGAAAAACTGTTTTTT.